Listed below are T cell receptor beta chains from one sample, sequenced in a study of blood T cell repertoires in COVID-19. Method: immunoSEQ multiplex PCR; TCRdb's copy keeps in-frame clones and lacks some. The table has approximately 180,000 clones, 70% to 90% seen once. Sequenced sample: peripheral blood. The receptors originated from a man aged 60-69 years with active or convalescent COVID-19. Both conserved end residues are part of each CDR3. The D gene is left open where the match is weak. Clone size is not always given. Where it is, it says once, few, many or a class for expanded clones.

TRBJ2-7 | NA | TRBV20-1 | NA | CSASPFVGRNYEQYF | TGCAGTGCTAGTCCTTTTGTGGGGCGGAACTACGAGCAGTACTTC
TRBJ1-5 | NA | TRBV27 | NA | CASSSGGYSNQPQHF | TGTGCCAGCTCCAGCGGGGGTTATAGCAATCAGCCCCAGCATTTT
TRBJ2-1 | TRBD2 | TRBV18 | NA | CASSPATSGDNEQFF | TGTGCCAGCTCACCGGCGACTAGCGGGGACAATGAGCAGTTCTTC
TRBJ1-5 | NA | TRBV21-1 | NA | CASSKDGGQGSNPPQHF | TGTGCCAGCAGCAAAGATGGGGGACAGGGCTCTAATCCGCCCCAGCATTTT
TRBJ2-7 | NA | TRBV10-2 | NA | CASTTGPTYEQYF | TGCGCCAGCACTACAGGGCCGACCTACGAGCAGTACTTC
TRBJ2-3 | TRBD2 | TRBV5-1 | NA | CASSLDLAEGTDTQYF | TGCGCCAGCAGCTTGGATCTAGCGGAGGGCACAGATACGCAGTATTTT
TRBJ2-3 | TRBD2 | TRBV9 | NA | CASSVVAGLTDTQYF | TGTGCCAGCAGCGTAGTAGCGGGGCTCACAGATACGCAGTATTTT
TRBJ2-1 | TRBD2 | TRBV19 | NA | CASKRASGGAYEQFF | TGTGCCAGTAAGAGGGCTAGCGGGGGGGCCTATGAGCAGTTCTTC
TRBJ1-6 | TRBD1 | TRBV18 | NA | CASSPSQGDSPLHF | TGTGCCAGCTCACCAAGCCAGGGGGACTCACCCCTCCACTTT
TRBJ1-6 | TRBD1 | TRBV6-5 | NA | CASKTGGQSPLHF | TGTGCCAGCAAGACAGGGGGCCAATCACCCCTCCACTTT
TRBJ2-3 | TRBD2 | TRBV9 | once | CASSWSGTVTDTQYF | TGTGCCAGCAGTTGGAGCGGGACGGTAACAGATACGCAGTATTTT
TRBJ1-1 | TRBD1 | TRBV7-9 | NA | CASSLRTGGNTEAFF | TGTGCCAGCAGCTTACGGACAGGCGGGAACACTGAAGCTTTCTTT
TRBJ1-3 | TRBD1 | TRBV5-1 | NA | CASTPGGSGNTIYF | TGCGCCAGCACCCCAGGGGGTTCTGGAAACACCATATATTTT
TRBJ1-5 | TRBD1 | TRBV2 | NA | CASSEATGRQPQHF | TGTGCCAGCAGTGAAGCGACAGGGAGGCAGCCCCAGCATTTT
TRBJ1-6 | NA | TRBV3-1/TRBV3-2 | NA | CASSQGGSPLHF | TGTGCCAGCAGCCAGGGGGGGTCACCCCTCCACTTT
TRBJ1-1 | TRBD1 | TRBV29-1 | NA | CSVDYPGGGAEAFF | TGCAGCGTTGATTATCCAGGGGGCGGCGCGGAAGCTTTCTTT
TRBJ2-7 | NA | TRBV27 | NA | CASSLSTGSYEQYF | TGTGCCAGCAGTTTATCGACCGGGTCCTACGAGCAGTACTTC
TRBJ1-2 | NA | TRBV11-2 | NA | CASSPDTYLGYTF | TGTGCCAGCAGCCCCGACACCTACCTTGGCTACACCTTC
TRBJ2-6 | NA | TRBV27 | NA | CASSSTDSSSGANVLTF | TGTGCCAGCAGTTCCACTGACAGCAGCTCTGGGGCCAACGTCCTGACTTTC
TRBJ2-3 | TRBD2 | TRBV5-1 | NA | CASSLGGLAGQDTQYF | TGCGCCAGCAGCTTGGGCGGACTAGCTGGTCAAGATACGCAGTATTTT
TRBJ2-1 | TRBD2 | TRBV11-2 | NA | CASTPVGGARNEQFF | TGTGCCAGCACCCCGGTCGGGGGGGCCAGGAATGAGCAGTTCTTC
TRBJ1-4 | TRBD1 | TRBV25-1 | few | CASSPPRGGTVGEKLFF | TGTGCCAGCAGTCCACCGAGAGGAGGGACAGTCGGCGAAAAACTGTTTTTT
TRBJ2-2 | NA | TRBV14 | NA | CASSQLRGGQTGELFF | TGTGCCAGCAGCCAACTAAGAGGAGGACAGACCGGGGAGCTGTTTTTT